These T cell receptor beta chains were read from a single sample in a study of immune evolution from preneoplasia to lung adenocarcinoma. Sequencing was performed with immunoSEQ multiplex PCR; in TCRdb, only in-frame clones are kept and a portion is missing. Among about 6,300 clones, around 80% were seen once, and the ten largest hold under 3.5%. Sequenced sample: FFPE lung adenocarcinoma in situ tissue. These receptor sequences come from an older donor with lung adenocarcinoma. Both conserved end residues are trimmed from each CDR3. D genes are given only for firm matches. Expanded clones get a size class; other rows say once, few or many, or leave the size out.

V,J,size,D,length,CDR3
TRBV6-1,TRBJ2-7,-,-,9,ASSRDYEQY
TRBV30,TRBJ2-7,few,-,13,AWSFLAATSYEQY
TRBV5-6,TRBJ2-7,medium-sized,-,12,ASSLAGDGYEQY
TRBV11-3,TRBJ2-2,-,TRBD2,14,ASSKRLAGSTGELF
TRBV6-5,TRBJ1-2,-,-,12,ASSRQEGVYGYT
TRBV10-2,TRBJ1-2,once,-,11,ASSVQENYGYT
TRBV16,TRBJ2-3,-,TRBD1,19,ASSPPIWGRVDRAKADTQY
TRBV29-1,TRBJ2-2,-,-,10,SGAGNTGELF
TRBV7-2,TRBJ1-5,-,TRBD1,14,ASSSYGQGGNQPQH
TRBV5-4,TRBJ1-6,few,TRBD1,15,ASSFLDRGDRNSPLH
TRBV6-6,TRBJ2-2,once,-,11,ASRRTEAGELF
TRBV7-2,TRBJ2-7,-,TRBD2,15,ASSLTGIGLAVYEQY
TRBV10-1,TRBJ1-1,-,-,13,ASSESNKIGTEAF
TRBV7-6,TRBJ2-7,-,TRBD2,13,ASSRLPAGSYEQY
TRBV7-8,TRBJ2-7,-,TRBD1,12,ASSATGGLYEQY
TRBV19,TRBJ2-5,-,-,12,ASSIGNSQETQY
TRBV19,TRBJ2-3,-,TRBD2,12,ASSSLRGGDTQY
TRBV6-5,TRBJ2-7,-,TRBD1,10,ASSPSRDRQY
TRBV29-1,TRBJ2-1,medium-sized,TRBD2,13,SVGGTSGTYNEQF
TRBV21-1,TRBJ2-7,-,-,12,ASSKADRVGEQY
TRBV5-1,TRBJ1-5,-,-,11,ASSFDSNQPQH
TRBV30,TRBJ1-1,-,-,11,AWSLTANTEAF
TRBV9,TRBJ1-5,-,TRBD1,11,AGFTGGGQPQH
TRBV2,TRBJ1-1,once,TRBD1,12,ASIIRGPTVEAF
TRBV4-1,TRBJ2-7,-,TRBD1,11,ASSQRDSYEQY
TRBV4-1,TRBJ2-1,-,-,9,ASSRGNEQF
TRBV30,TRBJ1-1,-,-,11,AWTEEIVTEAF
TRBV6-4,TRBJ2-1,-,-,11,ASSDRFGNEQF
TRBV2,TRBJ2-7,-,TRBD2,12,ASSQSGSGYEQY
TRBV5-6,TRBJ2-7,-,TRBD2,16,ASSSHLRLAGVLREQY
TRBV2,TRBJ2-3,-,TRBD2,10,ASSGPGGGQY
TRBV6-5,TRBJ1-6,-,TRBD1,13,ATSTGTGYNSPLH
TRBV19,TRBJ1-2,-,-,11,ASSTPQRSGYT
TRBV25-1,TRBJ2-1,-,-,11,ASSKGGYNEQF
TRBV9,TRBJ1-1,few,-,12,ASSVGPRNTEAF
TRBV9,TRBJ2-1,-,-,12,ASSVALHYNEQF
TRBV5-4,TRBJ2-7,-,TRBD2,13,ASSSLAGGSDEQY
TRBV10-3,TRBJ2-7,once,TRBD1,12,ATREQGAGHEQY